In its sample, the clone carrying this T cell receptor beta chain was seen a few times. Its antigen is unidentified. The data belong to a study of T-cell memory formation after mild COVID-19. Study-wide context: Largely, TCR clusters stayed within a single donor. Study-level results: Clones that got smaller from day 15 to 85 had even CD4/CD8, while clones growing later tipped toward CD4+. Mainly in CM and EM were contracting CD4+ clones; CD8+ were in EMRA.

Libraries for TCRalpha and TCRbeta carried sample barcodes and unique molecular identifiers via 5'RACE. TCRdb itself ran the 5' RACE reads through MiXCR, one entry per CDR3 protein. The data show about half a million distinct CDR3 sequences, with approximately 18% seen just once and around 12% held by the top ten. The receptor was derived from an adult woman who had mild COVID-19 (a few samples of this study predate the infection). Cell type and time point are not known. Sequencing was carried out using PBMCs or a T cell subset sorted from them (not recorded which).

CDR3: CASSSGLGTDTQYF. Written as DNA, the CDR3 is TGTGCCAGCAGCTCGGGACTAGGCACAGATACGCAGTATTTT. The genes are TRBV7-3 and TRBJ2-3; 8 bases fit TRBD2. The CDR3 loop spans 14 amino acids. V lost 4 bases, J lost 1 base, and 1 base stayed unmatched. Germline V gene sequence: CDR1 SGHTA, CDR2 FQGTGA.